This TCR beta chain was documented in a study of blood T cells in healthy people across ages (dated by TCRdb to the mid-2010s). As for the study more broadly: In model experiments, roughly one uniquely barcoded TCR beta cDNA molecule per two T cells was captured by template switching. Using deep sequencing normalized with unique cDNA molecular identifiers, the study measured how TCR beta repertoire diversity changes with age. Four age groups were formed from the donors: young (average approximately 15 years), middle-aged (just under 40), aged (roughly 59) and long-lived (less than 85). The study analyzed two additional independent replicas of 1 million unique cDNA reads from the same blood draw for two donors, one aged 18 to 30 and one aged 80 or older.

Libraries were prepared through 5' RACE. Sequencer: Illumina HiSeq 2500. A second PCR of about 7 to 12 cycles was run with a J-beta primer mix and a sample-barcoded 5' primer. Each TCR beta cDNA molecule received a unique molecular identifier from a template-switch 5' adaptor carrying 12 random nucleotides. Each sample yielded at least 3 million CDR3-containing paired-end reads. First-strand cDNA was synthesized from all RNA with the Mint cDNA synthesis kit, primed by a TRBC-specific oligonucleotide. Following uracil-DNA glycosylase treatment, all cDNA underwent a first 18-cycle PCR with the universal primers M1SS and BC2_uni_R. The authors' analysis ran thus. For normalization, 1 million high-quality reads, each with a distinct molecular identifier, were randomly selected from each sample. Reads with shared molecular identifiers were discarded instead of being binned into consensus sequences. MiTCR, set to a Q25 quality threshold and the strictest error-elimination algorithm, was used for CDR3 identification, clonotype clustering and error correction. A nonparametric unseen species model with Euler transformation was used to estimate lower-bound total TCR beta diversity. The public reads were quality trimmed at Q25 with fastp and then assembled into clones with MiXCR by TCRdb, keeping productive beta chains. One record per CDR3 amino acid sequence lists the most common genes and DNA. The V and J calls, along with clone size, are taken from TCRdb and not from the paper's own processing. This sample has some 890,000 distinct CDR3 sequences in its table, and 25% to 35% of those were observed once. 10% to 13% of the sample goes to the ten largest clones.

Systemically healthy Caucasian individuals from Russia, approximately 39 in total and aged roughly 6 to 95 years, were included as donors. Around 10 milliliters of peripheral blood were drawn from each donor into EDTA-treated Vacutainer tubes. Ficoll-Paque density-gradient centrifugation was used to isolate PBMCs, with at least 6 million per sample. Trizol reagent was used to extract total RNA from the PBMCs, yielding at least 6 micrograms per sample. For every donor, an aliquot of PBMCs went through flow cytometry to measure the percentages of naive CD45RAhigh/CD27high T cells. The germline V gene sets CDR1 to MDHEN and CDR2 to SYDVKM. The junction shows trimming of 3 bases on V and 1 base on J, and the gene matches do not reach 8 bases of it. Reading from cysteine to phenylalanine, the CDR3 counts 16 amino acids. The kept DNA is CDR3 alone, 48 bases in frame from the first base. This clonotype turned up a few times. Its antigen is unknown. No much larger clone exists at a distance of one base, and base qualities are not known.

The study at large found these results: Observed TCR beta diversity correlated strongly with the percentage of naive T cells measured by flow cytometry. As age increased, observed TCR beta diversity per million T cells dropped in a roughly linear way, and a significant reduction was already evident by age about 40. Estimates of total diversity from one million sequenced T cells were regarded as lower bounds and underestimates. Because the CMV infection status of the donors was unknown, age-related changes in expanded clonotypes may potentially have been confounded. Compared with the aged group, more naive CD4+ T cells, fewer expanded clones and increased TCR diversity were shown by the long-lived group, suggesting age selection. Since profiling was done on bulk unsorted PBMCs, naive and antigen-experienced compartments could not be conclusively compared.

This same sample was also taken into another study, of T cells of mothers and their children. The second study's authors report: Nine systemically healthy Caucasian individuals, comprising three mothers and their six children, were included as donors. cDNA synthesis consumed the entire amount of extracted RNA, loaded at approximately 1.5 ug RNA in each 15 ul reaction. In the second PCR, sample barcodes and 2-4 random nucleotides were introduced via the M1S primer. Over 10 million TCR beta CDR3 reads came from each mother, compared with several million reads from each child. Thymic selection shapes the output of TCR recombination in a similar way in related and unrelated pairs, and inherited differences have a minor effect. Related mother-child pairs always showed normalized repertoire overlap that was slightly higher than in unrelated mother-child pairs, though the difference was never significant. With a sensitivity of approximately 93 clones per million clonotypes, no persistent microchimeric T cell clones were detected. The study used deep NGS to compare TCR beta repertoires of mothers and children, seeking features distinguishing related mother-child pairs from unrelated individuals. On average, the children were about 12 +/- 4 years old, while the mothers were roughly 36 +/- 4 years old. After adapter ligation with NEBNext reagents, the libraries were sequenced on Illumina HiSeq 2000 with 100+100 nt paired-end reads. Mother and child libraries were prepared a month apart and sequenced in separate runs to prevent cross-contamination. For each donor, between roughly 450,000 and 2,200,000 distinct TCR beta clonotypes were identified. Naive TCR beta clonotypes were estimated from low-frequency clonotypes matched to each donor's FACS-determined naive share, without sorting.

The sequencing input was blood. The rearranged segments are TRBV28 and TRBJ2-5, with 7 bases matching TRBD1. The receptor was derived from a woman aged 40-49 years in good health. The DNA sequence is as follows: TGTGCCAGCAGTTTCTTACCAGGGGGTTTCCAAGAGACCCAGTACTTC. The encoded protein is CASSFLPGGFQETQYF.